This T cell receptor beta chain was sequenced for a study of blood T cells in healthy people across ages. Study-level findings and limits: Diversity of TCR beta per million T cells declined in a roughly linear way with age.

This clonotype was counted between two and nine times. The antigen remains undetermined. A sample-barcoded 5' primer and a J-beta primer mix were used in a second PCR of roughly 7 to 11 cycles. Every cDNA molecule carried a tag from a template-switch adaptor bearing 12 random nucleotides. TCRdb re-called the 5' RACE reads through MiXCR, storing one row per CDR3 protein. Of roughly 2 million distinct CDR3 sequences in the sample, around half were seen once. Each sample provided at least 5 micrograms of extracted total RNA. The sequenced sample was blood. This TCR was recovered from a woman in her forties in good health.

The CDR3 here is CASSQDFGPSGGPSYEQYF. The DNA for the CDR3 is TGCGCCAGCAGCCAAGATTTCGGGCCAAGCGGGGGCCCCTCCTACGAGCAGTACTTC. The chain links TRBV4-3 to TRBJ2-7; 8 bases line up with TRBD2. The CDR3 consists of 19 residues. With 0 bases clipped from V and 0 bases from J, the junction kept 13 bases outside the gene matches. Per germline, CDR1 LGHNA and CDR2 YSLEER.